Listed below are T cell receptor beta chains from one sample, sequenced in a study of blood T cell repertoires in COVID-19. The data were produced by immunoSEQ multiplex PCR, yet TCRdb's version contains in-frame clones alone and is incomplete. The table records some 150,000 clones, 75% to 90% of them present only once. Input material: peripheral blood. The receptors derive from a woman aged 55-69 years with active or convalescent COVID-19. The CDR3 runs from the conserved cysteine through the conserved F or W. The D gene is left open where the match is weak. Not every row has a clone size; where given, it reads once, few, many or a size class.

CDR3,DNA,V,J,D,size
CAISRQGEYGYTF,TGTGCCATCAGTCGACAGGGCGAGTATGGCTACACCTTC,TRBV10-3,TRBJ1-2,TRBD1,.
CASSSQGFVPYEQYF,TGTGCCAGCAGCTCGCAGGGCTTTGTTCCCTACGAGCAGTACTTC,TRBV6-2/TRBV6-3,TRBJ2-7,.,.
CASHPMQGNNLGYGYTF,TGTGCCAGCCATCCTATGCAGGGGAATAACTTGGGCTATGGCTACACCTTC,TRBV27,TRBJ1-2,.,.
CASSLRAGNTEAFF,TGCGCCAGCAGCCTCAGGGCTGGTAACACTGAAGCTTTCTTT,TRBV5-1,TRBJ1-1,.,.
CASSQDIGYNEQFF,TGTGCCAGCAGCCAAGATATCGGGTACAATGAGCAGTTCTTC,TRBV3-1/TRBV3-2,TRBJ2-1,.,.
CASSQEYRENQPQHF,TGCGCCAGCAGCCAAGAGTACAGGGAAAATCAGCCCCAGCATTTT,TRBV4-3,TRBJ1-5,.,.
CASSTLTGGYTF,TGTGCCAGTAGCACTTTGACAGGTGGCTACACCTTC,TRBV19,TRBJ1-2,.,.
CASSQSLSNEQFF,TGCGCCAGCAGCCAGTCTCTGTCGAATGAGCAGTTCTTC,TRBV4-3,TRBJ2-1,.,once
CASSSERTQYF,TGTGCCAGCAGTTCGGAGCGGACCCAGTACTTC,TRBV7-9,TRBJ2-5,.,.
CASSLVTGSNQPQHF,TGTGCCAGCAGCTTAGTAACAGGAAGCAATCAGCCCCAGCATTTT,TRBV7-2,TRBJ1-5,.,.
CASTPASRDEQFF,TGTGCCAGTACCCCGGCTAGCCGGGATGAGCAGTTCTTC,TRBV19,TRBJ2-1,.,.
CASSFGGNQPQHF,TGTGCCAGCAGTTTCGGGGGCAATCAGCCCCAGCATTTT,TRBV12-3/TRBV12-4,TRBJ1-5,.,few
CAISEQTGMNTEAFF,TGTGCCATCAGTGAGCAGACAGGGATGAACACTGAAGCTTTCTTT,TRBV10-3,TRBJ1-1,TRBD1,.
CASSPREANNEKLFF,TGTGCCAGCTCCCCTCGGGAGGCCAACAATGAAAAACTGTTTTTT,TRBV18,TRBJ1-4,.,.
CASSRGVDDEQFF,TGTGCCAGCAGCCGCGGAGTCGACGATGAGCAGTTCTTC,TRBV11-2,TRBJ2-1,.,.
CASSTRDRAGYTF,TGTGCCAGCAGTACCCGGGACAGGGCTGGCTACACCTTC,TRBV6-5,TRBJ1-2,TRBD1,.
CASSISGQVYGYTF,TGTGCCAGTAGTATCTCGGGACAGGTATATGGCTACACCTTC,TRBV19,TRBJ1-2,TRBD1,.
CASSPGTGGYGYTF,TGCGCCAGCAGCCCAGGGACAGGGGGCTATGGCTACACCTTC,TRBV4-3,TRBJ1-2,TRBD1,.
CASSQDPTAGVRELFF,TGCGCCAGCAGCCAAGATCCTACAGCGGGGGTCAGGGAGCTGTTTTTT,TRBV4-3,TRBJ2-2,TRBD2,.
CASSPGQGLGDSGNTIYF,TGTGCCAGCAGTCCCGGACAGGGCTTGGGGGACTCTGGAAACACCATATATTTT,TRBV7-2,TRBJ1-3,TRBD1,many
CASSPKDRGHYEQYF,TGTGCCAGCTCACCCAAGGACAGGGGGCATTACGAGCAGTACTTC,TRBV18,TRBJ2-7,TRBD1,once
CASSAGQGVADGYTF,TGTGCCAGCAGCGCGGGACAGGGAGTTGCGGATGGCTACACCTTC,TRBV7-9,TRBJ1-2,TRBD1,.
CASSSTGTHEQFF,TGTGCCAGCAGCAGTACAGGGACCCATGAGCAGTTCTTC,TRBV3-1/TRBV3-2,TRBJ2-1,.,.
CASSQTRTSTDTQYF,TGTGCCAGCAGCCAAACCCGGACTAGCACAGATACGCAGTATTTT,TRBV7-2,TRBJ2-3,.,.
CASSEGTGEYSPLHF,TGTGCCAGCAGTGAAGGGACAGGGGAGTACTCACCCCTCCACTTT,TRBV2,TRBJ1-6,TRBD1,.
CAWSKTGSHEQYF,TGTGCCTGGAGTAAAACAGGGTCCCACGAGCAGTACTTC,TRBV30,TRBJ2-7,.,.
CASSRGLALSYEQYF,TGTGCCAGTAGCAGAGGACTAGCGTTATCCTACGAGCAGTACTTC,TRBV19,TRBJ2-7,TRBD2,.
CSGDPGTGGEKLFF,TGCAGCGGCGATCCCGGGACAGGGGGCGAAAAACTGTTTTTT,TRBV29-1,TRBJ1-4,TRBD1,.
CASSSPGDPNYGYTF,TGTGCCAGCAGCAGTCCGGGGGACCCTAACTATGGCTACACCTTC,TRBV5-4,TRBJ1-2,.,once
CSVVEGIQTEAFF,TGCAGCGTTGTCGAGGGAATACAAACTGAAGCTTTCTTT,TRBV29-1,TRBJ1-1,.,.
CASSESGSSPTQYF,TGTGCCAGCAGTGAAAGCGGGAGTTCCCCGACGCAGTATTTT,TRBV25-1,TRBJ2-3,TRBD2,.
CASPLSGSNEQFF,TGTGCCAGTCCCCTGAGCGGATCGAATGAGCAGTTCTTC,TRBV9,TRBJ2-1,.,.
CASSQEKGAGNTIYF,TGCGCCAGCAGCCAAGAAAAGGGGGCTGGAAACACCATATATTTT,TRBV4-3,TRBJ1-3,.,.
CALSAGTDYNNEQFF,TGTGCCCTTTCGGCCGGGACAGACTATAACAATGAGCAGTTCTTC,TRBV10-3,TRBJ2-1,TRBD1,.
CASSSLQVGGNTEAFF,TGTGCCAGCAGTTCCCTACAGGTCGGCGGGAACACTGAAGCTTTCTTT,TRBV6-5,TRBJ1-1,.,few
CASSQEWAFSYNEQFF,TGCGCCAGCAGCCAAGAGTGGGCATTCTCCTACAATGAGCAGTTCTTC,TRBV4-1,TRBJ2-1,.,.
CASRPPGHSNTGELFF,TGTGCCAGCAGACCTCCGGGACATTCGAACACCGGGGAGCTGTTTTTT,TRBV6-2/TRBV6-3,TRBJ2-2,.,once
CASSRHVSGQGRVDYGYTF,TGTGCCAGCAGCCGACACGTGTCGGGACAGGGGAGGGTAGACTATGGCTACACCTTC,TRBV6-6,TRBJ1-2,TRBD1,.
CASKRIWGGGNTEAFF,TGTGCCAGCAAACGAATCTGGGGAGGTGGAAACACTGAAGCTTTCTTT,TRBV5-4,TRBJ1-1,.,.
CATSRDQGSGSNEKLFF,TGTGCCACCAGCAGAGATCAGGGCAGTGGTTCTAATGAAAAACTGTTTTTT,TRBV15,TRBJ1-4,.,.
CAIMAGPNQPQHF,TGTGCCATCATGGCGGGCCCGAATCAGCCCCAGCATTTT,TRBV10-3,TRBJ1-5,.,.
CASSLDSSGGSNTQYF,TGTGCCAGCAGCTTAGATTCGAGCGGGGGGTCAAATACGCAGTATTTT,TRBV7-2,TRBJ2-3,TRBD2,once
CASSLKTQETTQYF,TGTGCCAGCTCACTGAAAACTCAGGAAACTACGCAGTATTTT,TRBV18,TRBJ2-3,.,.
CASSPAGGQGAGEQFF,TGTGCCAGCAGCCCGGCCGGGGGACAGGGGGCGGGTGAGCAGTTCTTC,TRBV28,TRBJ2-1,TRBD1,.
CASSVQGASEAFF,TGTGCCAGCAGCGTTCAGGGGGCAAGTGAAGCTTTCTTT,TRBV9,TRBJ1-1,TRBD1,.
CASSLTTTNEKLFF,TGTGCCAGCTCACTTACAACAACTAATGAAAAACTGTTTTTT,TRBV18,TRBJ1-4,.,few
CASSVLAGGPWETQYF,TGTGCCAGCAGCGTACTAGCGGGGGGGCCCTGGGAGACCCAGTACTTC,TRBV7-2,TRBJ2-5,TRBD2,.
CASSLQGSNQPQHF,TGTGCCAGCAGTTTACAGGGCAGCAATCAGCCCCAGCATTTT,TRBV27,TRBJ1-5,.,.
CASSKRVTAPNYGYTF,TGTGCCAGCAGCAAAAGAGTAACAGCTCCTAACTATGGCTACACCTTC,TRBV21-1,TRBJ1-2,.,.
CATSRRQGENSNQPQHF,TGTGCCACCAGCAGGAGACAGGGGGAAAATAGCAATCAGCCCCAGCATTTT,TRBV15,TRBJ1-5,TRBD1,few
CASSQDLVGLRDSPLHF,TGCGCCAGCAGCCAAGATCTGGTGGGACTTCGGGATTCACCCCTCCACTTT,TRBV4-1,TRBJ1-6,.,.
CASSGTSGGTQYF,TGTGCCAGCAGTGGGACTAGCGGGGGAACCCAGTACTTC,TRBV12-3/TRBV12-4,TRBJ2-5,TRBD2,.